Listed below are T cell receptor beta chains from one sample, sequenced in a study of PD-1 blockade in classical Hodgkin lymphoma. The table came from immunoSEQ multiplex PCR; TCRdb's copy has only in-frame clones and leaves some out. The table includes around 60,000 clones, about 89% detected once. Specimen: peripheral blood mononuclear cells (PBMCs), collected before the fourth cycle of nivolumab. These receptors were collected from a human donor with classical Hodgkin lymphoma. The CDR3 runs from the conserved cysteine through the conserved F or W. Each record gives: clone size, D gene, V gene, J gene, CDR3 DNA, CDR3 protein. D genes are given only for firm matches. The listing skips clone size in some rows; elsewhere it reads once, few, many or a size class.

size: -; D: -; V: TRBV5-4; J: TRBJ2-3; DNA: TGTGCCAGCAGCGGACAACAGGGTATTATGAATACGCAGTATTTT; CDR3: CASSGQQGIMNTQYF
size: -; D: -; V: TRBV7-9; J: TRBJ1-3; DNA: TGTGCCAGCAGCCTACCAGATGCTGGAAACACCATATATTTT; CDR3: CASSLPDAGNTIYF
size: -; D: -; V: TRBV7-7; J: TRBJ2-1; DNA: TGTGCTAGCAGCCCCTACGCAGTAGGCAGCTCCTACAATGAGCAGTTCTTC; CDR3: CASSPYAVGSSYNEQFF
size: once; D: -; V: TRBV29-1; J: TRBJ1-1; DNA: TGCAGCGTCGGGGTCGGGGGGACTGAAGCTTTCTTT; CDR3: CSVGVGGTEAFF
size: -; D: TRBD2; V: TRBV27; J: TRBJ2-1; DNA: TGTGCCAGCAGCTCACTAGCGGGGGTCGGTGACGAGCAGTTCTTC; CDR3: CASSSLAGVGDEQFF
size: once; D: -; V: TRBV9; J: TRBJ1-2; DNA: TGTGCCAGCAGATACAGAAATGGCTACACCTTC; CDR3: CASRYRNGYTF
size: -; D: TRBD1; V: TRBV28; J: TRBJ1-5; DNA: TGTGCCAGCAGTTTGCGAGGACAGGGAATCAATAGCAATCAGCCCCAGCATTTT; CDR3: CASSLRGQGINSNQPQHF
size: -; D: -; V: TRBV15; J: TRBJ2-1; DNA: TGTGCCACCAGCAATGGGGCGGGTTGGGATGAGCAGTTCTTC; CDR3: CATSNGAGWDEQFF
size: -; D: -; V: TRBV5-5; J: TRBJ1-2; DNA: TGTGCCAGCAGCTTGACGACAACTAACTATGGCTACACCTTC; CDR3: CASSLTTTNYGYTF
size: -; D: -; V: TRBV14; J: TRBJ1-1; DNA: TGTGCCAGCAGCCAAGTTATGGGGACGACTGAAGCTTTCTTT; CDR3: CASSQVMGTTEAFF
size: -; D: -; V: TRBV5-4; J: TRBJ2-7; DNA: TGTGCCAGCAGCTTGGGGCCCGGACAGATCTACGAGCAGTACTTC; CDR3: CASSLGPGQIYEQYF
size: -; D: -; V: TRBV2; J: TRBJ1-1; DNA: TGTGCCAGCAGTGATTCACAGAACACTGAAGCTTTCTTT; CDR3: CASSDSQNTEAFF
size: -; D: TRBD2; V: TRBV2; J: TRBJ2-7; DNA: TGTGCCAGCAGTGAACGGGGACTAGCGGGGGACTACGAGCAGTACTTC; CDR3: CASSERGLAGDYEQYF
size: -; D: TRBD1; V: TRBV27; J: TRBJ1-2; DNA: TGTGCCAGCAAGACAGGGGAAGAGGAAGGCTACACCTTC; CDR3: CASKTGEEEGYTF
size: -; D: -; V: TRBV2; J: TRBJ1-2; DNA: TGTGCCACCCGATCCCTCTATGGCTACACCTTC; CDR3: CATRSLYGYTF
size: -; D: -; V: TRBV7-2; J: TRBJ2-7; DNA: TGTGCCAGCAGCTTCAACAGAAAATACGAGCAGTACTTC; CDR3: CASSFNRKYEQYF
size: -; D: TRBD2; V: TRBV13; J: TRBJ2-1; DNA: TGTGCCAGCAGCCCCCTAGCGGGGGGGCGCAATGAGCAGTTCTTC; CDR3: CASSPLAGGRNEQFF
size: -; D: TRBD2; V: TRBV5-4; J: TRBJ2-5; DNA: TGTGCCAGCAGCCTTACTAGCGCAGAGACCCAGTACTTC; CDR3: CASSLTSAETQYF
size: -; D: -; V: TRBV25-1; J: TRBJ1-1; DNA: TGTGCCAGCAGTGAATATGGGTGGAACACTGAAGCTTTCTTT; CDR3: CASSEYGWNTEAFF
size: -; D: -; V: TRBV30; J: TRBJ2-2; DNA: TGTGCCTCGACTTCACAGGGAGGGACGGCGAACACCGGGGAGCTGTTTTTT; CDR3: CASTSQGGTANTGELFF
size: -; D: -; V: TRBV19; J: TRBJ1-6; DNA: TGTGCCAGTAGTGTTGTAGGTAATTCACCCCTCCACTTT; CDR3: CASSVVGNSPLHF
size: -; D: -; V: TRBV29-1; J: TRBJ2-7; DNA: TGCAGCGTTGAGTTGGCGGGTAGGGCTACACCCTACGAGCAGTACTTC; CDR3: CSVELAGRATPYEQYF
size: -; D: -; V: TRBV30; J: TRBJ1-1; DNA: TGTGCCTGGATCCCTTGGACGACGGACACTGAAGCTTTCTTT; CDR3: CAWIPWTTDTEAFF
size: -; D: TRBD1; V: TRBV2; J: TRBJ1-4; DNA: TGTGCCAGCAGTGGTGACAGGGGGACTAATGAAAAACTGTTTTTT; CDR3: CASSGDRGTNEKLFF
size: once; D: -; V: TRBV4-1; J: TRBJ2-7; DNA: TGCGCCAGCAGCCCCCCGAGTGTTTACGAGCAGTACTTC; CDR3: CASSPPSVYEQYF
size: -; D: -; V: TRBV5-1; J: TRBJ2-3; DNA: TGCGCCAGCAGTACTGCCACAGATACGCAGTATTTT; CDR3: CASSTATDTQYF
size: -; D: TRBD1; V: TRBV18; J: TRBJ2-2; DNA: TGTGCCAGCTCACTGGGACAGGGCACCGGGGAGCTGTTTTTT; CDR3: CASSLGQGTGELFF
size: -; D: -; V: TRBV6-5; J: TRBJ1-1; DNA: TGTGCCAGCAGATATGACGTGTCGAACACTGAAGCTTTCTTT; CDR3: CASRYDVSNTEAFF
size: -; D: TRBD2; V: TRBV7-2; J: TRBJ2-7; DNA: TGTGCCAGCAGCTTTGGACTAGCGGAGTACGAGCAGTACTTC; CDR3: CASSFGLAEYEQYF
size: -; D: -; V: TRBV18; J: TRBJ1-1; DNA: TGTGCCAGCTCACCACCGAAACAGACTGAAGCTTTCTTT; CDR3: CASSPPKQTEAFF
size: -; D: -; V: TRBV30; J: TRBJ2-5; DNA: TGTGCCTGGGGGGTCACCCGGGACCAAGAGACCCAGTACTTC; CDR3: CAWGVTRDQETQYF
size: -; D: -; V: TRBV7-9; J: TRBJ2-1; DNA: TGTGCCAGCAGCTCCAGCCGACGCCGCCTTCCAAATGAGCAGTTCTTC; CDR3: CASSSSRRRLPNEQFF
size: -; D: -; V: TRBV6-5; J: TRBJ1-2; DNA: TGTGCCAGCAGTTACTCGAGAGTTGCTAACTATGGCTACACCTTC; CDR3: CASSYSRVANYGYTF
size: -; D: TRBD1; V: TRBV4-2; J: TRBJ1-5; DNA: TGTGCCAGCAGCCAGACAGGGAAGGGTCAGCCCCAGCATTTT; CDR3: CASSQTGKGQPQHF
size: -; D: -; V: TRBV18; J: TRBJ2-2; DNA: TGTGCCAGCTCACCGAGGGAGACCGGGGAGCTGTTTTTT; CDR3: CASSPRETGELFF
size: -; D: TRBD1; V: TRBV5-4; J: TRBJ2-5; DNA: TGTGCCAGCAGCCGGGACAGTACACAAGAGACCCAGTACTTC; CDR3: CASSRDSTQETQYF
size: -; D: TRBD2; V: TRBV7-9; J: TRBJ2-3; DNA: TGTGCCAGCAGCCATGGGACTAGCGGGGGAATCTACACAGATACGCAGTATTTT; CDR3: CASSHGTSGGIYTDTQYF
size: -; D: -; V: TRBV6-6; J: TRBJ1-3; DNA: TGTGCCAGCGGGGCTGGAAACACCATATATTTT; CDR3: CASGAGNTIYF
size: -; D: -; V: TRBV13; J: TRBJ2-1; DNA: TGTGCCAGCAGCCAAGACCGAAATGAGCAGTTCTTC; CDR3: CASSQDRNEQFF
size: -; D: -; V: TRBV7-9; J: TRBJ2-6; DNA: TGTGCCAGCAGCTTAGTGGGACATCCCTCTGGGGCCAACGTCCTGACTTTC; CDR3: CASSLVGHPSGANVLTF
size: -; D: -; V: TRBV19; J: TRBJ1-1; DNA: TGTGCCAGTAGTATGGGGGTCGGACAGATGAACACTGAAGCTTTCTTT; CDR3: CASSMGVGQMNTEAFF
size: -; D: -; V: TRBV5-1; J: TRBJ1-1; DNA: TGCGCCAGCAGCTTAGTAGGGGGGTTACGGTCCACTGAAGCTTTCTTT; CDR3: CASSLVGGLRSTEAFF
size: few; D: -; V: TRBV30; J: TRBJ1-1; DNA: TGTGCCTGGAGCAAAGTATCCAGTGAAGCTTTCTTT; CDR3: CAWSKVSSEAFF
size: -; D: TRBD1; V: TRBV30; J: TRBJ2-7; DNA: TGTGCCTGGATGGGGACAGTCAACCACCTTCTCGAGCAGTACTTC; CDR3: CAWMGTVNHLLEQYF
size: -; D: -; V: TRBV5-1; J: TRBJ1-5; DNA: TGCGCCAGCAGCTTGGGGGGCGATAGCAATCAGCCCCAGCATTTT; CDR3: CASSLGGDSNQPQHF
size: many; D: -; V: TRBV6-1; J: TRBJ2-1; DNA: TGTGCCAGCAGTGCGGGGGCACAAGGTGGCAATGAGCAGTTCTTC; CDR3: CASSAGAQGGNEQFF
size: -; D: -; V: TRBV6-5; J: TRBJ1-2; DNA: TGTGCCAGCGCCCCGTGGGTTGAGGATGGCTACACCTTC; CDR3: CASAPWVEDGYTF
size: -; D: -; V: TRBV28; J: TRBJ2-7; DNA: TGTGCCAGCAGTTCGAGGACAGAATTATACTCCTACGAGCAGTACTTC; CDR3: CASSSRTELYSYEQYF
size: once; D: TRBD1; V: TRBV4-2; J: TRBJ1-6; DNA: TGTGCCAGCAGCCAAGAGGGACAGGAAAATTCACCCCTCCACTTT; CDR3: CASSQEGQENSPLHF
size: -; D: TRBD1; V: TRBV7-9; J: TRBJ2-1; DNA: TGTGCCAGCAGCTGGGATACAGGGGTCGCCTACAATGAGCAGTTCTTC; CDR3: CASSWDTGVAYNEQFF
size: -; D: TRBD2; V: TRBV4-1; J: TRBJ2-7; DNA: TGCGCCAGCAGCCCCTTTGGACTAGCGGGGGGCAATTACGAGCAGTACTTC; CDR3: CASSPFGLAGGNYEQYF
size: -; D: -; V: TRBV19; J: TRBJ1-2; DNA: TGTGCCAGTAGTCCCCGGGGCGTCGGAGGCTACACCTTC; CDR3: CASSPRGVGGYTF
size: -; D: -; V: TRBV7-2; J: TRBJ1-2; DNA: TGTGCCAGCAGCTTAACCCCGACAGCGGGTGGATATGGCTACACCTTC; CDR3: CASSLTPTAGGYGYTF